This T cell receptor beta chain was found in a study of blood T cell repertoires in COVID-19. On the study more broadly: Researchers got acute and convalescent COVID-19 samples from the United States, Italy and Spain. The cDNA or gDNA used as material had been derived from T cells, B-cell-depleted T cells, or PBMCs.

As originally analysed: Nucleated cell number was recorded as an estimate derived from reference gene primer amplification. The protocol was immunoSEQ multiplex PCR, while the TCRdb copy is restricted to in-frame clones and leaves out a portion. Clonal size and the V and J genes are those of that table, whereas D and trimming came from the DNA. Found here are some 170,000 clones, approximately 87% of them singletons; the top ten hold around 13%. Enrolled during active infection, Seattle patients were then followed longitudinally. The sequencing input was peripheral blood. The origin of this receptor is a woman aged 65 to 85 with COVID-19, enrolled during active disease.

CDR3 in amino acids: CASSPGHSDQPQHF. CDR3 DNA sequence: TGTGCCAGCAGTCCGGGACATTCCGATCAGCCCCAGCATTTT. The chain joins TRBV6-5 to TRBJ1-5; tentative D call: TRBD1 (6 bases). Per germline, CDR1 MNHEY and CDR2 SVGAGI. The CDR3 consists of 14 residues. With 5 bases removed from V and 5 bases from J, the gap between germline ends came to 13 bases.